The 18 T cell receptor beta chains reported below all come from one sample, sequenced in a study of control samples from healthy donors and cancer patients. TCRdb's table, derived via immunoSEQ multiplex PCR, lists solely in-frame clones and lacks some. Of some 120,000 clones listed, more than 75% are singletons. Material: blood. These receptors originate from a man aged 35-49 years in good health.

The J gene is TRBJ2-7, the V gene TRBV9; the D is unclear. Germline-derived CDR1 and CDR2 are SGDLS and YYNGEE. V was shortened by 6 bases and J by 3 bases, with 7 bases between the two germline ends. The CDR3 contains 11 residues. The CDR3 DNA is TGTGCCAGCACTAACGGCTACGAGCAGTACTTC. Its translation: CASTNGYEQYF.

This clone was observed once. The chain joins TRBV10-3 to TRBJ1-1; D is unclear. V lost 4 bases to trimming and J lost 0 bases, with 6 bases between them. There are 13 residues in the CDR3. CDR1 ENHRY and CDR2 SYGVKD come from the germline V gene. CDR3: CAISAGLNTEAFF. CDR3 in DNA: TGTGCCATCAGTGCGGGGTTGAACACTGAAGCTTTCTTT.

The rearrangement joins TRBV7-2 to TRBJ2-7; D gene ambiguous. Germline loops: CDR1 SGHTA, CDR2 FQGNSA. V gave up 7 bases and J gave up 3 bases, with 10 bases separating them. The CDR3 is 12 residues long. CDR3 residues: CASKFGNYEQYF. In DNA, the CDR3 is TGTGCCAGCAAATTTGGAAACTACGAGCAGTACTTC.

This clone has just one count. J is TRBJ2-3 and V is TRBV7-8, with 7 positions matching TRBD2. CDR3 length: 15 residues. Germline V CDR1 and CDR2: SGHVS, FQNEAQ. J gave up 5 bases and V 4 bases, and 9 bases lay outside the gene matches. CDR3 in DNA: TGTGCCAGCAGCTACGGGCTAGCGGTTGGAGATACGCAGTATTTT. It translates to CASSYGLAVGDTQYF.

The V call is TRBV9, the J call TRBJ2-3, with 12 bases matching TRBD2. The CDR3 has 17 residues. CDR1 is SGDLS and CDR2 is YYNGEE in the germline V gene. Trimming removed 2 bases from V and 3 bases from J; junction bases left unmatched: 7. The CDR3 coding sequence is TGTGCCAGCAGCGTCTCGCGGCTAGCGGGGGGGACAGATACGCAGTATTTT. Translation gives CASSVSRLAGGTDTQYF.

The table lists this clone with a few counts. V and J are TRBV5-5 and TRBJ2-7; unclear D gene. CDR3 length: 13 amino acids. V lost 2 bases, J lost 3 bases, and 9 bases lay in between. Per the germline V gene, CDR1 is SGHKS and CDR2 is YYEKEE (reference sequence). The CDR3 DNA is TGTGCCAGCAGCTTAATAGGGAACTACGAGCAGTACTTC. This gives the protein CASSLIGNYEQYF.

This clone occurred once. The J gene is TRBJ2-7, the V gene TRBV18; tentatively, D is TRBD2 (6 bases). CDR1 and CDR2 from the germline V gene are KGHSH and LQKENI. The V gene lost 8 bases and the J gene lost 3 bases, with 14 bases spanning the gap. The CDR3 contains 13 residues. CDR3 loop: CASTAGMSYEQYF. CDR3 sequence (DNA): TGTGCCAGCACCGCGGGAATGAGCTACGAGCAGTACTTC. The whole variable domain, filled in from reference TRBV18 and TRBJ2-7, reads NAGVMQNPRHLVRRRGQEARLRCSPMKGHSHVYWYRQLPEEGLKFMVYLQKENIIDESGMPKERFSAEFPKEGPSILRIQQVVRGDSAAYFCASTAGMSYEQYFGPGTRLTVT.

The chain carries TRBV13 and TRBJ1-1; no clear D. CDR1 is PRHDT and CDR2 is FYEKMQ in the germline V gene (reference sequence). The CDR3 totals 15 residues. Trimming stripped 0 bases from V and 5 bases from J, with 13 bases between. The CDR3 loop is CASSLGSGKVTEAFF. The CDR3 DNA reads TGTGCCAGCAGCTTAGGATCCGGAAAGGTGACTGAAGCTTTCTTT.

The chain has TRBV10-2 and TRBJ1-3, with D maybe TRBD1 (5 bases). In germline, CDR1 is WSHSY, CDR2 SAAADI. This CDR3 comprises 12 residues. Trimming cost V 8 bases and J 8 bases, with 13 bases left between them. The CDR3 DNA sequence: TGCGCCAGCCTGCCCGGGGCAGACACCATATATTTT. This codes for CASLPGADTIYF.

V and J are TRBV6-1 and TRBJ1-4; the D is unclear. Germline values: CDR1 MNHNS, CDR2 SASEGT. The CDR3 is 15 amino acids. Trimming removed 1 base at V and 1 base at J, with 7 bases between. The DNA for the CDR3 is TGTGCCAGCAGTGAAGGGGTTGTAACTAATGAAAAACTGTTTTTT. Amino acids: CASSEGVVTNEKLFF.

The rearrangement links TRBV18 to TRBJ2-7; 8 nucleotides line up with TRBD1. Trimming took 6 bases from V and 6 from J; bases not matched to a gene: 13. The germline V gene encodes CDR1 KGHSH and CDR2 LQKENI. CDR3 length equals 15 residues. This CDR3 reads CASSPRQGPGTEQYF. CDR3 coding DNA: TGTGCCAGCTCGCCCCGACAGGGGCCGGGAACCGAGCAGTACTTC.

This chain connects TRBV5-1 to TRBJ2-7; no clear D. V was clipped by 0 bases and J by 4 bases, with 14 bases between them. Germline loops: CDR1 SGHRS, CDR2 YFSETQ. CDR3 length: 15 residues. CDR3: CASSLGPGKGYEQYF. CDR3 DNA sequence: TGCGCCAGCAGCTTGGGGCCAGGAAAGGGATACGAGCAGTACTTC.

This clone was observed a handful of times. The CDR3 protein is CASSQNDRGSGANVLTF. CDR3 bases: TGTGCCAGCAGCCAAAACGACAGGGGGTCTGGGGCCAACGTCCTGACTTTC. The J gene is TRBJ2-6, the V gene TRBV3-1 (or the pseudogene TRBV3-2); 9 nucleotides match TRBD1. CDR1 LGHDT and CDR2 YNNKEL come from the germline V gene (reference sequence). The CDR3 has 17 residues. The V gene end was trimmed by 2 bases and the J gene end by 1 base; junction bases not matched to a gene: 3.

This sequence joins TRBV2 and TRBJ2-5; the match to TRBD2 covers 15 bases. Trimming removed 8 bases from V and 4 bases from J; junction bases left unmatched: 5. CDR3 size: 15 residues. CDR1 SNHLY and CDR2 FYNNEI come from the germline V gene. CDR3 region: CASAGTSGGPETQYF. The CDR3 DNA sequence: TGTGCCAGCGCTGGGACTAGCGGGGGGCCAGAGACCCAGTACTTC. Together with reference TRBV2 and TRBJ2-5, the CDR3 gives the full variable domain: EPEVTQTPSHQVTQMGQEVILRCVPISNHLYFYWYRQILGQKVEFLVSFYNNEISEKSEIFDDQFSVERPDGSNFTLKIRSTKLEDSAMYFCASAGTSGGPETQYFGPGTRLLVL.

The chain uses TRBV25-1 and TRBJ1-1; tentatively, D is TRBD1 (5 bases). The CDR3 is 13 amino acids. CDR1 and CDR2 from the germline V gene are MGHDK and SYGVNS. V lost 7 bases and J lost 5, with 14 bases in between. The CDR3 is CASTSGGVTEAFF. The DNA for the CDR3 is TGTGCCAGCACTTCGGGAGGGGTGACTGAAGCTTTCTTT.

The chain couples TRBV5-1 to TRBJ2-3; the match to TRBD2 covers 7 bases. Germline CDR1 reads SGHRS; CDR2 reads YFSETQ. The CDR3 contains 17 residues. V was clipped by 4 bases and J by 6 bases; unmatched bases: 17. This CDR3 reads CASSGVLRLAEGDTQYF. The CDR3 region has the DNA TGCGCCAGCAGCGGAGTCCTGAGGCTAGCGGAAGGGGATACGCAGTATTTT.

This rearrangement joins TRBV19 to TRBJ1-1; tentative D call: TRBD1 (5 bases). Trimming shortened V by 3 bases and J by 5 bases, and 10 bases separated the two germline ends. The CDR3 contains 13 residues. The germline gives CDR1 LNHDA, CDR2 SQIVND (reference sequence). The CDR3 DNA follows: TGTGCCAGTAGTATCTCAGGGCGGACTGAAGCTTTCTTT. The encoded protein is CASSISGRTEAFF.

This chain uses TRBV9 with TRBJ1-4; D is unclear. V shed 4 bases and J shed 2 bases, with 12 bases lying between them. This CDR3 comprises 15 residues. CDR1 and CDR2 from the germline V gene are SGDLS and YYNGEE. CDR3: CASSPRLSTNEKLFF. The DNA of the CDR3 is TGTGCCAGCAGCCCCCGCCTTTCTACTAATGAAAAACTGTTTTTT.